This TCR beta chain was captured by sequencing in a study of graft-versus-host responses after intestinal transplantation. Study summary: Every recipient had anti-thymocyte globulin induction and around three years of tacrolimus plus steroids.

The CDR3 consists of 16 residues. V shed 0 bases and J shed 7 bases, with 20 bases lying between them. Germline V lookup: CDR1 SGDLS, CDR2 YYNGEE. A note on this clone: The antigen remains undetermined.

Clones were sequenced by immunoSEQ multiplex PCR, and TCRdb holds only the in-frame ones, with some missing. The sample shows 90,000 to 150,000 clones, roughly 96% of them seen only once. The V gene is TRBV9, the J gene TRBJ2-7; a weak D match, TRBD1 (7 bases). The sample in question was unstimulated CD8+ T cells sorted from spleen or lymph node cells, obtained before intestinal transplant. The receptor was derived from a human donor who received an intestinal transplant. Here the CDR3 reads CASSVGVGGGSEEQYF. The CDR3 DNA is TGTGCCAGCAGCGTAGGGGTCGGAGGGGGCTCAGAGGAGCAGTACTTC. Full variable domain (remainder filled in from reference TRBV9 and TRBJ2-7): DSGVTQTPKHLITATGQRVTLRCSPRSGDLSVYWYQQSLDQGLQFLIQYYNGEERAKGNILERFSAQQFPDLHSELNLSSLELGDSALYFCASSVGVGGGSEEQYFGPGTRLTVT.